A selection of T cell receptor beta chains follows, all from one sample in a study of beta chain features in type 1 diabetes. The assay was immunoSEQ multiplex PCR, and TCRdb's table has in-frame clones only and misses some. Of more than 550,000 clones listed, over 13% are singletons. Sequenced input: naive CD4+ T cells from blood. Source of these receptors: a man aged 18-30 years with type 1 diabetes. The CDR3 runs from the conserved cysteine through the conserved F or W. D genes are given only for firm matches. The size entry is marked missing in some rows and otherwise reads once, few, many or a size class.

NA,TRBJ1-1,few,TRBV19,TGTGCCAGTAGCCGTAGGGCCCCTGAGCGAGGGGGCACTGAAGCTTTCTTT,CASSRRAPERGGTEAFF
NA,TRBJ1-2,few,TRBV6-5,TGTGCCAGCAGTTACAGAGGGATCTCTAACTATGGCTACACCTTC,CASSYRGISNYGYTF
NA,TRBJ2-3,few,TRBV4-2,TGTGCCAGCAGCCAAGACCCCCTAGCCACAGATACGCAGTATTTT,CASSQDPLATDTQYF
NA,TRBJ2-5,NA,TRBV7-7,TGTGCTAGCAGCTTAGATCCAGGCGGGGAGACCCAGTACTTC,CASSLDPGGETQYF
NA,TRBJ1-4,few,TRBV29-1,TGCAGCGTTGAAGACGGGCAGGGCGACGAAAAACTGTTTTTT,CSVEDGQGDEKLFF
NA,TRBJ1-1,NA,TRBV29-1,TGCAGCGTTCGGGGGGCGATCACTGAAGCTTTCTTT,CSVRGAITEAFF
TRBD2,TRBJ2-3,NA,TRBV7-3,TGTGCCAGCAGCTTAACGAGTAGCGGGGGACCAGATACGCAGTATTTT,CASSLTSSGGPDTQYF
NA,TRBJ2-1,few,TRBV2,TGTGCCAGCAGTGGTGCAGGACTCCACAATGAGCAGTTCTTC,CASSGAGLHNEQFF
NA,TRBJ1-2,NA,TRBV28,TGTGCCAGCAGTTTCCCCGACGGGGTTGGCTACACCTTC,CASSFPDGVGYTF
NA,TRBJ2-1,NA,TRBV30,TGTGCCTGGAGTGGAGTTAGCTCCTACAATGAGCAGTTCTTC,CAWSGVSSYNEQFF
NA,TRBJ1-2,NA,TRBV4-1,TGCGCCAGCAGCCAAGCGACGCTTAACTATGGCTACACCTTC,CASSQATLNYGYTF
NA,TRBJ1-2,few,TRBV30,TGTGCCTTCAACTCGGGGTCCTATGGCTACACCTTC,CAFNSGSYGYTF
NA,TRBJ2-1,few,TRBV18,TGTGCCAGCTCACCGACCAACAATGAGCAGTTCTTC,CASSPTNNEQFF
TRBD2,TRBJ2-1,NA,TRBV29-1,TGCAGCGTTGAAGATCTCCCACGCGGGAGGGCCCGGGATGAGCAGTTCTTC,CSVEDLPRGRARDEQFF
TRBD2,TRBJ2-1,few,TRBV6-4,TGTGCCAGCAGTGACGTTCGCGGGAGGGGTTACAATGAGCAGTTCTTC,CASSDVRGRGYNEQFF
NA,TRBJ1-1,NA,TRBV2,TGTGCCAGCAGTGAGAACACTGAAGCTTTCTTT,CASSENTEAFF
NA,TRBJ1-4,few,TRBV27,TGTGCCAGCAGTTTATCGCGGGGGGCTCATGAAAAACTGTTTTTT,CASSLSRGAHEKLFF
TRBD2,TRBJ2-1,NA,TRBV27,TGTGCCAGCAGTTTTGGCGGGGGGGTCAATGAGCAGTTCTTC,CASSFGGGVNEQFF
NA,TRBJ2-3,few,TRBV5-6,TGTGCCAGCAGCTTGGGGCTTGATACGCAGTATTTT,CASSLGLDTQYF
NA,TRBJ2-7,few,TRBV29-1,TGCAGCGTTTACGAGGAGGGGGCCCACTACGAGCAGTACTTC,CSVYEEGAHYEQYF
TRBD1,TRBJ2-4,NA,TRBV5-1,TGCGCCAGCAGGGGACAGGACCTGAGGGGAGACATTCAGTACTTC,CASRGQDLRGDIQYF
NA,TRBJ2-1,NA,TRBV5-1,TGCGCCAGCAGCTCAGCAGGCCCCCACAATGAGCAGTTCTTC,CASSSAGPHNEQFF
NA,TRBJ2-7,NA,TRBV28,TGTGCCAGCATAAACAGCCTTTCCTACGAGCAGTACTTC,CASINSLSYEQYF
NA,TRBJ1-4,few,TRBV13,TGTGCCAGCAGCCCCACCAGGGTCGGGCATGAAAAACTGTTTTTT,CASSPTRVGHEKLFF
TRBD2,TRBJ2-2,few,TRBV6-8,TGTGCCAGCACCAAGAGGGGGGCTAGCGGGAGCCCCGGGGAGCTGTTTTTT,CASTKRGASGSPGELFF
TRBD1,TRBJ2-7,few,TRBV29-1,TGCAGCGTCTCCGGGACAGGCCGTCCCTACGAGCAGTACTTC,CSVSGTGRPYEQYF
NA,TRBJ2-1,NA,TRBV27,TGTGCCAGCAGTTTCTACGCCGGGGGCCTGAGCTCCTACAATGAGCAGTTCTTC,CASSFYAGGLSSYNEQFF
TRBD1,TRBJ1-4,few,TRBV9,TGTGCCAGCAGCCATCGGACAGGGGGAGAGGAAAAACTGTTTTTT,CASSHRTGGEEKLFF
NA,TRBJ2-7,NA,TRBV30,TGTGCCTGGAGTGAGCCGAGCCGCTACGAGCAGTACTTC,CAWSEPSRYEQYF
TRBD1,TRBJ2-5,NA,TRBV4-1,TGCGCCAGCAGCCAAAACAGGGGCCGTCTGATCCAAGAGACCCAGTACTTC,CASSQNRGRLIQETQYF
NA,TRBJ2-6,many,TRBV7-9,TGTGCCAGCAGCGATCGGACAGCTGGGGCCAACGTCCTGACTTTC,CASSDRTAGANVLTF
TRBD1,TRBJ2-1,few,TRBV7-3,TGTGCCAGCAGTATGGGACAGGATGCTTGGAATGAGCAGTTCTTC,CASSMGQDAWNEQFF
TRBD2,TRBJ2-1,NA,TRBV13,TGTGCCAGCAGCAAGACTAGCGGGGGATACAATGAGCAGTTCTTC,CASSKTSGGYNEQFF
NA,TRBJ1-1,NA,TRBV29-1,TGCAGCGTTAAACAGAACATGAACACTGAAGCTTTCTTT,CSVKQNMNTEAFF
NA,TRBJ2-1,NA,TRBV29-1,TGCAGCGTTGAAGGGGGGCGCACAGCGGGACTCCGCTCCTACAATGAGCAGTTCTTC,CSVEGGRTAGLRSYNEQFF
TRBD1,TRBJ2-7,NA,TRBV4-3,TGCGCCAGCAGCCAATGGGACAGGGTCCACGAGCAGTACTTC,CASSQWDRVHEQYF
NA,TRBJ1-2,NA,TRBV19,TGTGCCAGTAGTGGAAACGCACGACGGAGCAACTATGGCTACACCTTC,CASSGNARRSNYGYTF
NA,TRBJ2-7,NA,TRBV30,TGTGCCTGGAAAGGGTCCAACTACGAGCAGTACTTC,CAWKGSNYEQYF
NA,TRBJ2-3,NA,TRBV29-1,TGCAGCGGCATCTCTGCAGGAGATACGCAGTATTTT,CSGISAGDTQYF
TRBD1,TRBJ2-7,once,TRBV28,TGTGCCAGCAGTTTAAGAGGGTGGCAGGACAGGGCCCACTACGAGCAGTACTTC,CASSLRGWQDRAHYEQYF
TRBD2,TRBJ2-7,NA,TRBV29-1,TGCAGCGTCCAGGCTAGCGGGGACTACGAGCAGTACTTC,CSVQASGDYEQYF
NA,TRBJ1-2,few,TRBV29-1,TGCAGCGTTGAAGATCTGGCAGTCGGGGCTGGCTACACCTTC,CSVEDLAVGAGYTF
NA,TRBJ1-2,few,TRBV28,TGTGCCAGCAGTCAGGGAGAAGGTCACTATGGCTACACCTTC,CASSQGEGHYGYTF